This T cell receptor beta chain comes out of a study of radiotherapy plus CTLA-4 blockade in lung cancer. Assay used: immunoSEQ multiplex PCR; TCRdb lists only in-frame clones, some missing. The sample lists 50,000 to 70,000 clones; 70% to 85% were seen once. The sample holds a few counts of this clone. Antigen unknown. General study points: Clones derived from tumor TCRs expanded in blood after radiotherapy plus ipilimumab.

Specimen: peripheral blood, collected from a patient treated with radiotherapy plus ipilimumab. This TCR derives from a human donor with non-small cell lung cancer who had a partial response to radiotherapy plus ipilimumab.

Written as DNA, the CDR3 is TGTGCCATCAGGAATACAGGGGGCACTGAAGCTTTCTTT. This codes for CAIRNTGGTEAFF. This chain links TRBV10-3 with TRBJ1-1, with 8 bases lining up with TRBD1. V shed 6 bases and J 4 bases; nucleotides not matched to a gene: 4. The CDR3 spans 13 residues. Per germline, CDR1 ENHRY and CDR2 SYGVKD.